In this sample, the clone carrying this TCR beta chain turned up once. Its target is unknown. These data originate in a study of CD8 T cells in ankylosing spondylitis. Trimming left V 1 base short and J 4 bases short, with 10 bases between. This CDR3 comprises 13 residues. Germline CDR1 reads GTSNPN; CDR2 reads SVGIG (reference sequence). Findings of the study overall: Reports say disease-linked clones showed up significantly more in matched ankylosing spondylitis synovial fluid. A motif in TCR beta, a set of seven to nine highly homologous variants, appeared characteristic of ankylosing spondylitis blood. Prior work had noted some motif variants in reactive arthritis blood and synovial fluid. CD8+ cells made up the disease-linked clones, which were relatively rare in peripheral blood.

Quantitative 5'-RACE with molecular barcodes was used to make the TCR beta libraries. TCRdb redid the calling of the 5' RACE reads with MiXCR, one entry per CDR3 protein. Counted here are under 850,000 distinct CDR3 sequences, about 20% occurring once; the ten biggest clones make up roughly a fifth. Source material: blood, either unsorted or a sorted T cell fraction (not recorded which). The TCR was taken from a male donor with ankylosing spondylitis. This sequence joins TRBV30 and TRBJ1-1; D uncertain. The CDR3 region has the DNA TGTGCCTGGAGTGGGTTGTTTGGCACTGAAGCTTTCTTT. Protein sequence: CAWSGLFGTEAFF.